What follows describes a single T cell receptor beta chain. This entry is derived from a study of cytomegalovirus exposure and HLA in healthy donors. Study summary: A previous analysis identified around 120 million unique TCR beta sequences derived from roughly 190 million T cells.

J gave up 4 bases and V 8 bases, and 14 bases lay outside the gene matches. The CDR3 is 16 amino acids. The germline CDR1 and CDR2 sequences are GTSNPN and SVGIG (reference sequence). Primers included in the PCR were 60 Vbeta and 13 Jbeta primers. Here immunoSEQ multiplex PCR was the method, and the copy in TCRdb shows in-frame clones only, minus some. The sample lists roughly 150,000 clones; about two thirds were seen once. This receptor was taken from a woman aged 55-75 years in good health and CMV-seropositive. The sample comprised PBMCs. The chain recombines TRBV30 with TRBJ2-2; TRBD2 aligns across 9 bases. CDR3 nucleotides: TGTGCCCCTAGATGGATCGGCGGGAGGGCCACCGGGGAGCTGTTTTTT. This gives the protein CAPRWIGGRATGELFF. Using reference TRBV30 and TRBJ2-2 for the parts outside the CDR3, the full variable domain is SQTIHQWPATLVQPVGSPLSLECTVEGTSNPNLYWYRQAAGRGLQLLFYSVGIGQISSEVPQNLSASRPQDRQFILSSKKLLLSDSGFYLCAPRWIGGRATGELFFGEGSRLTVL.